The 10 T cell receptor beta chains below all came from one sample that was sequenced in a study of human CD8 memory T cell subsets. Preparation of the TCR beta libraries relied on UMI-labeled 5' RACE. TCRdb reprocessed the 5' RACE reads, with one entry per CDR3 protein and no DNA. The sample totals several thousand distinct CDR3 sequences. The specimen sequenced was CD8+ effector memory T cells (TEM) sorted from PBMCs. The subset denotes: effector memory CD8 T cells, CCR7- CD45RO+ CD95+. Receptors originate from a human donor in good health.

This sequence joins TRBV6-2 or TRBV6-3 and TRBJ2-7; no DNA is available, so the TRBD1 call from TCRdb remains unchecked. Germline V CDR1 and CDR2: MNHEY, SVGEGT. This CDR3 has 14 residues. The CDR3 protein is CASHTGQDYGEQYF.

By frequency, this clonotype is medium-sized. This rearrangement joins TRBV11-2 to TRBJ1-2; the TRBD1 assignment by TCRdb is unverifiable without DNA. Looked up from germline, CDR1 is SGHAT and CDR2 is FQNNGV. This CDR3 has 13 residues. The CDR3 is CASSLGQAYGYTF.

The chain combines TRBV4-1 with TRBJ2-4; TCRdb reports TRBD2, a call that lacks DNA to check it against. CDR3 length equals 17 residues. From germline, CDR1 is MGHRA and CDR2 YSYEKL. CDR3 protein: CASSQDPRGLVKNIQYF.

V gene TRBV7-9 combines with J gene TRBJ2-3. The CDR3 is made up of 12 amino acids. Germline lookup yields CDR1 SEHNR and CDR2 FQNEAQ (reference sequence). This chain's CDR3 is CASSLETGTQYF.

J is TRBJ1-1 and V is TRBV28. The CDR3 is 13 amino acids. The germline V gene encodes CDR1 MDHEN and CDR2 SYDVKM. The CDR3 region is CASSFFRGTEAFF.

This rearrangement joins TRBV20-1 to TRBJ1-1; the TCRdb D gene call, TRBD1, has no DNA to confirm it. This CDR3 has 13 residues. Per the germline V gene, CDR1 is DFQATT and CDR2 is SNEGSKA (reference sequence). CDR3 residues: CSAVGGRITEAFF.

V usage is TRBV20-1 and J usage is TRBJ1-5. The CDR3 is 12 residues long. Germline V gene data show CDR1 as DFQATT and CDR2 as SNEGSKA (reference sequence). Here the CDR3 reads CSARFHNQPQHF.

This chain uses TRBV4-3 with TRBJ2-2. There are 15 residues in the CDR3. Germline lookup yields CDR1 LGHNA and CDR2 YSLEER. CDR3 sequence reads: CASSQDRFNTGELFF.

The CDR3 loop reads CASSLAGRNREQYF. The chain links TRBV27 to TRBJ2-7; the D gene TCRdb calls, TRBD2, cannot be checked with no DNA. Per germline, CDR1 MNHEY and CDR2 SMNVEV (reference sequence). The CDR3 consists of 14 residues.

The V call is TRBV9, the J call TRBJ2-7; TCRdb calls TRBD2, which cannot be checked without DNA. Germline CDR1 is SGDLS and CDR2 is YYNGEE. The CDR3 loop spans 15 amino acids. The CDR3 sequence is CASSVIAGDVYEQYF. Together with reference TRBV9 and TRBJ2-7, the CDR3 gives the full variable domain: DSGVTQTPKHLITATGQRVTLRCSPRSGDLSVYWYQQSLDQGLQFLIQYYNGEERAKGNILERFSAQQFPDLHSELNLSSLELGDSALYFCASSVIAGDVYEQYFGPGTRLTVT.